What follows are 20 T cell receptor beta chains derived from one specimen sequenced in a study of blood T cell repertoires in COVID-19. Using immunoSEQ multiplex PCR, the repertoire was profiled, and TCRdb retains in-frame clones only, with some absent. The table records about 190,000 clones, around nine tenths of them present only once. Specimen: peripheral blood. The receptor source for this set is a woman between 40 and 55 years old who had recovered from COVID-19.

A few counts support this clone. The genes are TRBV18 and TRBJ1-2; 10 nucleotides line up with TRBD1. CDR1 is KGHSH and CDR2 is LQKENI in the germline V gene. The CDR3 totals 14 residues. V lost 6 bases and J lost 6; bases outside the gene matches: 7. CDR3 sequence (DNA): TGTGCCAGCTCCCTTAGGGACAGGGGAGATGGCTACACCTTC. Encoded protein: CASSLRDRGDGYTF. Looking up the rest from reference TRBV18 and TRBJ1-2 gives the full variable domain: NAGVMQNPRHLVRRRGQEARLRCSPMKGHSHVYWYRQLPEEGLKFMVYLQKENIIDESGMPKERFSAEFPKEGPSILRIQQVVRGDSAAYFCASSLRDRGDGYTFGSGTRLTVV.

The rearrangement links TRBV10-3 to TRBJ2-6, with 12 bases aligning to TRBD1. Trimming removed 10 bases from V and 2 bases from J; junction bases left unmatched: 9. In germline, CDR1 is ENHRY, CDR2 SYGVKD. CDR3 size: 17 residues. The CDR3 region has the DNA TGTGCCACCGCCCGGGGACAGGGGGCGCCTGGGGCCAACGTCCTGACTTTC. This encodes CATARGQGAPGANVLTF.

The rearrangement links TRBV19 to TRBJ2-3, with a weak D call TRBD1 (6 bases). The CDR3 loop spans 18 amino acids. The V end was cut by 5 bases, the J end by 2 bases, with 23 bases between. From germline, CDR1 is LNHDA and CDR2 SQIVND (reference sequence). This CDR3 is CASSGDRTARLITDTQYF. CDR3 bases: TGTGCCAGTAGTGGAGACAGGACGGCCCGACTCATCACAGATACGCAGTATTTT.

J is TRBJ1-2 and V is TRBV5-1; no clear D gene. The germline V gene has CDR1 SGHRS and CDR2 YFSETQ. Trimming took 0 bases from V and 4 from J, leaving 10 bases between them. The CDR3 is 14 amino acids. CDR3 region: CASSLDSLVYGYTF. The DNA of the CDR3 is TGCGCCAGCAGCTTGGACAGTTTGGTCTATGGCTACACCTTC. Full variable domain (missing parts from reference TRBV5-1 and TRBJ1-2): KAGVTQTPRYLIKTRGQQVTLSCSPISGHRSVSWYQQTPGQGLQFLFEYFSETQRNKGNFPGRFSGRQFSNSRSEMNVSTLELGDSALYLCASSLDSLVYGYTFGSGTRLTVV.

The V call is TRBV15, the J call TRBJ1-1; D unresolved. The CDR3 is 13 amino acids. Germline V gene lookup returns CDR1 LNHNV and CDR2 YYDKDF (reference sequence). Trimming took off 4 bases at V and 0 bases at J, with 6 bases between the two ends. The CDR3 DNA sequence: TGTGCCACCAGCACCGCAGTGAACACTGAAGCTTTCTTT. Amino acids: CATSTAVNTEAFF.

The chain recombines TRBV28 with TRBJ1-2, with a weak D call TRBD1 (5 bases). CDR1 is MDHEN and CDR2 is SYDVKM in the germline V gene. This CDR3 has 12 residues. The CDR3 nucleotides are TGTGCTACGGGGGTTCGGGTTAGTGGCTACACCTTC. This translates into CATGVRVSGYTF.

In its sample, this clone was seen a few times. The chain joins TRBV6-2 or TRBV6-3 to TRBJ2-3; 9 positions agree with TRBD2. Trimming took 2 bases from V and 6 from J; bases not matched to a gene: 9. Germline V CDR1 and CDR2: MNHEY, SVGEGT. The CDR3 covers 16 residues. The CDR3 region has the DNA TGTGCCAGCAGTTACCGTGTAGCGGGAGTGTTTGATACGCAGTATTTT. The encoded protein is CASSYRVAGVFDTQYF.

The chain recombines TRBV27 with TRBJ2-7; 7 bases are shared with TRBD1. V shed 5 bases, J shed 4 bases, and the junction held 11 bases outside the gene matches. CDR1 and CDR2 from the germline V gene are MNHEY and SMNVEV (reference sequence). The length of the CDR3 is 15 residues. The CDR3 DNA sequence: TGTGCCAGCAGTCCCTCCTCCGGGACAGAGTACGAGCAGTACTTC. This encodes CASSPSSGTEYEQYF.

The CDR3 is CASSLAREGLSPAKNIQYF. CDR3 in DNA: TGTGCCAGCAGCTTAGCGAGGGAGGGCCTTTCCCCAGCCAAAAACATTCAGTACTTC. The chain combines TRBV7-2 with TRBJ2-4; 7 bases align to TRBD2. J was trimmed by 0 bases and V by 0 bases; bases with no gene match: 11. The CDR3 has 19 amino acids. Germline-derived CDR1 and CDR2 are SGHTA and FQGNSA.

This sequence joins TRBV5-1 and TRBJ1-1, with 8 bases lining up with TRBD1. The CDR3 is 16 amino acids. Trimming cost V 4 bases and J 5 bases; bases outside gene matches: 13. Germline V CDR1 and CDR2: SGHRS, YFSETQ. In DNA form, the CDR3 reads TGCGCCAGCAGCGTCGCAGGGGGCGCGGTGGGTACTGAAGCTTTCTTT. Its translation is CASSVAGGAVGTEAFF. The variable domain in full, completed from reference TRBV5-1 and TRBJ1-1, reads KAGVTQTPRYLIKTRGQQVTLSCSPISGHRSVSWYQQTPGQGLQFLFEYFSETQRNKGNFPGRFSGRQFSNSRSEMNVSTLELGDSALYLCASSVAGGAVGTEAFFGQGTRLTVV.

The CDR3 protein is CAWSVQIAVSTGELFF. CDR3 nucleotides: TGTGCCTGGAGTGTTCAGATCGCGGTTAGCACCGGGGAGCTGTTTTTT. The chain is built from TRBV30 and TRBJ2-2; the D is unclear. V lost 0 bases and J lost 4, with 15 bases in between. The CDR3 length is 16 residues. Germline V gene sequence: CDR1 GTSNPN, CDR2 SVGIG (reference sequence).

The chain joins TRBV7-9 to TRBJ1-1; D may be TRBD1 (6 bases). Germline assignment: CDR1 SEHNR and CDR2 FQNEAQ (reference sequence). The CDR3 runs to 13 residues. V gave up 4 bases and J gave up 1 base, with 7 bases separating them. In DNA, the CDR3 is TGTGCCAGCAGCTCACAGGGGAACACTGAAGCTTTCTTT. This translates into CASSSQGNTEAFF.

The chain has TRBV30 and TRBJ1-1; D is uncertain. The V gene's germline CDR1 is GTSNPN and CDR2 SVGIG (reference sequence). The ends were cut back, 0 bases at V and 5 bases at J, with 7 bases in the middle. The CDR3 has 12 amino acids. Written as DNA, the CDR3 is TGTGCCTGGAGTGTTGAGGATACTGAAGCTTTCTTT. It is translated as CAWSVEDTEAFF.

This chain uses TRBV2 with TRBJ2-7; a possible D gene is TRBD2 (6 bases). Germline V gives CDR1 SNHLY, CDR2 FYNNEI. V lost 6 bases and J 1 base, leaving 10 bases between the germline ends. This CDR3 is built from 13 residues. The DNA for the CDR3 is TGTGCCAGCAGGCCGGGACTTTCCTACGAGCAGTACTTC. Amino acids: CASRPGLSYEQYF.

CDR3 residues: CASSLGAGGSTDTQYF. Here the CDR3 DNA reads TGTGCCAGCAGCTTAGGAGCGGGAGGTTCCACAGATACGCAGTATTTT. The chain couples TRBV7-7 to TRBJ2-3; TRBD2 agrees at 9 bases. Germline V gene data show CDR1 as SSHAT and CDR2 as FNYEAQ (reference sequence). V lost 1 base, J lost 2 bases, and 4 bases stayed unmatched. CDR3 length equals 16 residues.

The rearrangement uses TRBV11-2 and TRBJ2-7, with D possibly being TRBD2 (6 bases). Germline CDR1 SGHAT, CDR2 FQNNGV. Trimming cost V 7 bases and J 5 bases, with 24 bases left between them. The CDR3 runs 16 residues. This CDR3 is CASMGRQVGGNDEQYF. For the CDR3, the DNA is TGTGCCAGCATGGGTCGCCAGGTGGGAGGTAACGACGAGCAGTACTTC.

The gene calls are TRBV18 and TRBJ2-2, with D unclear. V was shortened by 3 bases and J by 8 bases, with 10 bases between the two germline ends. This CDR3 is 13 amino acids long. Germline assignment: CDR1 KGHSH and CDR2 LQKENI. For the CDR3, the DNA is TGTGCCAGCTCACCTGCGCAACGAGGGGAGCTGTTTTTT. Its translation: CASSPAQRGELFF.

This chain links TRBV7-6 with TRBJ2-3; 7 bases map to TRBD2. The V gene end was trimmed by 1 base and the J gene end by 3 bases; junction bases not matched to a gene: 7. Per the germline V gene, CDR1 is SGHVS and CDR2 is FNYEAQ. This CDR3 contains 16 residues. CDR3 nucleotide sequence: TGTGCCAGCAGCTTAGGTGGGGACTACGGGACAGATACGCAGTATTTT. This gives the protein CASSLGGDYGTDTQYF. The whole variable domain, remainder taken from reference TRBV7-6 and TRBJ2-3, is GAGVSQSPRYKVTKRGQDVALRCDPISGHVSLYWYRQALGQGPEFLTYFNYEAQQDKSGLPNDRFSAERPEGSISTLTIQRTEQRDSAMYRCASSLGGDYGTDTQYFGPGTRLTVL.

About this clone itself: A junction boundary mismatches the germline segment, possibly from a read error. The chain is built from TRBV3-1 (or the pseudogene TRBV3-2) and TRBJ1-2; possible D gene TRBD1, 5 bases. The CDR3 contains 12 residues. The V gene's germline CDR1 is LGHDT and CDR2 YNNKEL (reference sequence). The chain's CDR3 is CASSQGSSRARF. The DNA for the CDR3 is TGTGCCAGCAGCCAAGGGAGTAGCAGGGCAAGATTC.

This chain joins TRBV7-2 and TRBJ2-1, with 9 bases fitting TRBD2. The CDR3 totals 14 residues. The trim removed 5 bases at V and 6 bases at J, leaving 5 bases unmatched. Germline V gene data show CDR1 as SGHTA and CDR2 as FQGNSA. CDR3 sequence (DNA): TGTGCCAGCAGCCTCGGGACTAGCCCCAATGAGCAGTTCTTC. This codes for CASSLGTSPNEQFF.